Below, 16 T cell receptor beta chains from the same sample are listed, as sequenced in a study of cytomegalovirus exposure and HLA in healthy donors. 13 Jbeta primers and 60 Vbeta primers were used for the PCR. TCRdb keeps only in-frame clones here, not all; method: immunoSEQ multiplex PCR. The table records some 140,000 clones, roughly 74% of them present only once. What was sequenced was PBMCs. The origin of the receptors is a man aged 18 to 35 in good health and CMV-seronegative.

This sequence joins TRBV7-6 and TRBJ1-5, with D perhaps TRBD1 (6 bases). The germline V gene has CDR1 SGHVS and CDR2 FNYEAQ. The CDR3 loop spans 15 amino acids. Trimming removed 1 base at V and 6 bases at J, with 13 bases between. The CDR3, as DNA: TGTGCCAGCAGCTTAGAAGGAAGAGGGGGTCAGCCCCAGCATTTT. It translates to CASSLEGRGGQPQHF.

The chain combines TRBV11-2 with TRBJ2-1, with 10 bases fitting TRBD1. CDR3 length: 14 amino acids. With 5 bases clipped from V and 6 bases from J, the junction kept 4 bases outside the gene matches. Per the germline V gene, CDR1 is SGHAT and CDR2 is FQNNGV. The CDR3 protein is CASSRDRGGNEQFF. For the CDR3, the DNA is TGTGCCAGCAGCAGGGACAGGGGTGGCAATGAGCAGTTCTTC.

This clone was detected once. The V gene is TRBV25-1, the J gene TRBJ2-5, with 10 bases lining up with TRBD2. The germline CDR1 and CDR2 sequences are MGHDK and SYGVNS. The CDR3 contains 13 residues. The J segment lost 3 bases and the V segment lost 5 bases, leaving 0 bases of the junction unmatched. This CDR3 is CASSSGREETQYF. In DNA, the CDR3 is TGTGCCAGCAGTAGCGGGAGGGAAGAGACCCAGTACTTC.

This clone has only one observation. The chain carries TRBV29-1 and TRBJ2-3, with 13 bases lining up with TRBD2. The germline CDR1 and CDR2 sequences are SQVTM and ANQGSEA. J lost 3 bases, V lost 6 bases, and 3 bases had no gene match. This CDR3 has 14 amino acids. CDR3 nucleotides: TGCAGCGTAGAGACTAGCGGGGGGACAGATACGCAGTATTTT. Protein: CSVETSGGTDTQYF.

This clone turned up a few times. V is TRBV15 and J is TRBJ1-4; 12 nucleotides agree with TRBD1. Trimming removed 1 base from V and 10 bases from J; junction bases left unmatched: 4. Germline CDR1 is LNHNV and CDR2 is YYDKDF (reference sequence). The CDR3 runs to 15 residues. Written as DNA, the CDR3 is TGTGCCACCAGCAGAGCCGGGACAGGGGGCGGAAAACTGTTTTTT. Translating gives CATSRAGTGGGKLFF.

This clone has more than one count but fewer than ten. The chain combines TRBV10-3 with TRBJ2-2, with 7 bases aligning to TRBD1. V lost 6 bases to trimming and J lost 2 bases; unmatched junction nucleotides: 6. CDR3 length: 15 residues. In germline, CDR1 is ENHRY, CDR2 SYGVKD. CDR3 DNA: TGTGCCATCAGCCGGGACAGACAAAACACCGGGGAGCTGTTTTTT. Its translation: CAISRDRQNTGELFF.

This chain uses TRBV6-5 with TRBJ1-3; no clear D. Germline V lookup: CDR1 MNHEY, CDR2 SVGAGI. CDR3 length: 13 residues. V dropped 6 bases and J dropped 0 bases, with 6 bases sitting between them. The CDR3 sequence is CASSYNSGNTIYF. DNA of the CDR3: TGTGCCAGCAGCTATAACTCTGGAAACACCATATATTTT.

In DNA form, the CDR3 reads TGTGCCAGCAGCTTCGGCAGGGGACGACCCAATGAGCAGTTCTTC. It yields the protein CASSFGRGRPNEQFF. The V gene is TRBV5-6, the J gene TRBJ2-1; a possible D gene is TRBD1 (6 bases). V gave up 2 bases and J gave up 6 bases, with 15 bases separating them. Germline V gene sequence: CDR1 SGHDT, CDR2 YYEEEE. This CDR3 is built from 15 residues.

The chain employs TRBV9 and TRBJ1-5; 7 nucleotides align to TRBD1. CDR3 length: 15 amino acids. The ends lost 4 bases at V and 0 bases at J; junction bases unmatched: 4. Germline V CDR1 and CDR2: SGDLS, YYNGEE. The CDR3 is CASSSGQHSNQPQHF. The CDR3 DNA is TGTGCCAGCAGCTCGGGACAGCATAGCAATCAGCCCCAGCATTTT.

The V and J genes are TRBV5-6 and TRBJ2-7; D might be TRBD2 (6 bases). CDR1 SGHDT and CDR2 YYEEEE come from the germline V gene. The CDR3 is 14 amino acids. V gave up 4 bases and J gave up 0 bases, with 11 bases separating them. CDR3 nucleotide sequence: TGTGCCAGCAGCCCCGGGACTTTCTCCTACGAGCAGTACTTC. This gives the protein CASSPGTFSYEQYF.

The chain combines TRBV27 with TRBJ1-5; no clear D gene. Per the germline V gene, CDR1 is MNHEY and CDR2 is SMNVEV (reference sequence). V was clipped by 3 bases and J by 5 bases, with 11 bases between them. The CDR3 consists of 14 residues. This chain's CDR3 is CASSFAGVHQPQHF. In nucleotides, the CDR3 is TGTGCCAGCAGTTTCGCCGGGGTTCATCAGCCCCAGCATTTT.

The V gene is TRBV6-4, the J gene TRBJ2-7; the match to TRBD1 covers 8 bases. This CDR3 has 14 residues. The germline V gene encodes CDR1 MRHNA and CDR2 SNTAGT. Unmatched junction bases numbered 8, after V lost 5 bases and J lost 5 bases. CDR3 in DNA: TGTGCCAGCAGTACAGGGGGAGGACCTAACGAGCAGTACTTC. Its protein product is CASSTGGGPNEQYF.

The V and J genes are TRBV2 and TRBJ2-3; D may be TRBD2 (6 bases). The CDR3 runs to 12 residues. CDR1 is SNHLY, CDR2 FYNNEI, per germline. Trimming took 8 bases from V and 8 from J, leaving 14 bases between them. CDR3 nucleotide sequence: TGTGCCAGCTTGTTCGCGGGGAGTACGCAGTATTTT. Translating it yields CASLFAGSTQYF.

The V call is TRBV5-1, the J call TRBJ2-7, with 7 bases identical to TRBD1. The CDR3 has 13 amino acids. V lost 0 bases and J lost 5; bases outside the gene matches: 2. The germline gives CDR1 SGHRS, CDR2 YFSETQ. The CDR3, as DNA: TGCGCCAGCAGCTTGGGACAGGGCGACGAGCAGTACTTC. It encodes CASSLGQGDEQYF.

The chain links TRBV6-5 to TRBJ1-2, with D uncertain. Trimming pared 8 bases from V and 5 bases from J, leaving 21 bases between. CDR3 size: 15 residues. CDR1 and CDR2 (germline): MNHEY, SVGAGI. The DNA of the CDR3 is TGTGCCAGCTTTAGGACCGGGGAAGGAGAATATGGCTACACCTTC. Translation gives CASFRTGEGEYGYTF.

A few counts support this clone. For the CDR3, the DNA is TGCGCCAGCAGCGGGGACAGCCCGAGGGCACAAGAGACCCAGTACTTC. This codes for CASSGDSPRAQETQYF. The chain joins TRBV5-1 to TRBJ2-5; 7 positions match TRBD1. The ends lost 4 bases at V and 2 bases at J; junction bases unmatched: 11. The CDR3 has 16 residues. The germline CDR1 and CDR2 sequences are SGHRS and YFSETQ.